The T cell receptor (beta chain) under discussion was sequenced for a study of T cells expressing NK-cell markers. Study-wide context: In sorted CD3+CD56+NKG2C+, CD3+CD56+NKG2C- and CD3+CD56-NKG2C+ T cells, TCR beta repertoires were obtained. With respect to HCMV, seven of the eight sequenced donors were seropositive, and one was seronegative.

Scientists made TCR beta cDNA using 5'RACE template switching with UMIs. TCRdb re-called the 5' RACE reads, yielding one record per CDR3 amino acid sequence without DNA. This table lists roughly 350,000 distinct CDR3 sequences. The CDR3 has 17 residues. The germline gives CDR1 SGHAT, CDR2 FQNNGV. Study-level findings and limits: The leading position in the CD3+CD56-NKG2C+ fraction of several donors also went to these clonotypes.

A remark on this clonotype: Its matching antigen is unknown.

V and J are TRBV11-2 and TRBJ2-1; no DNA is available, so the TRBD2 call from TCRdb remains unchecked. This sequence originates from a man aged 18 to 69 in good health. The sample comprised blood T cells: a sorted CD56 or NKG2C T cell subset, CD4+ or CD8+ T cells, or bulk PBMC T cells (not recorded which). This CDR3 reads CASSSSGGAYSYNEQFF. Filled out from reference TRBV11-2 and TRBJ2-1, the complete variable domain reads EAGVAQSPRYKIIEKRQSVAFWCNPISGHATLYWYQQILGQGPKLLIQFQNNGVVDDSQLPKDRFSAERLKGVDSTLKIQPAKLEDSAVYLCASSSSGGAYSYNEQFFGPGTRLTVL.